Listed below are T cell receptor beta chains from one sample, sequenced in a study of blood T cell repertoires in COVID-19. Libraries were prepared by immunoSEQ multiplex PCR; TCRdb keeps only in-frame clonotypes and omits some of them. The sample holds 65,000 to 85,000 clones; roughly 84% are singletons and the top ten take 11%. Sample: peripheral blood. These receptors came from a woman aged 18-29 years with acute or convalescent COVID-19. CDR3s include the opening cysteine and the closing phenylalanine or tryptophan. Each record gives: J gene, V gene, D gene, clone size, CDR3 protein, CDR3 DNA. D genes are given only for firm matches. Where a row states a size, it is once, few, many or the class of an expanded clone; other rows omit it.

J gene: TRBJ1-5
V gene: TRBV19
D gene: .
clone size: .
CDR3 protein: CASRKQGWDQPQHF
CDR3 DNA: TGTGCCAGTAGAAAACAGGGTTGGGATCAGCCCCAGCATTTT

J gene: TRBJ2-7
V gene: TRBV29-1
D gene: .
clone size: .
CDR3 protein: CSVSQGSEQYF
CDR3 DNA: TGCAGCGTTTCTCAGGGTAGCGAGCAGTACTTC

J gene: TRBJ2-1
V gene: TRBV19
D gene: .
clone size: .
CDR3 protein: CASSAGQWMEQFF
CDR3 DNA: TGTGCCAGTAGTGCGGGACAGTGGATGGAGCAGTTCTTC

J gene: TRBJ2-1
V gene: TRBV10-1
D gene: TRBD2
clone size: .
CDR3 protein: CASSPSGRMNEQFF
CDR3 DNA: TGCGCCAGCAGTCCTAGCGGGAGGATGAATGAGCAGTTCTTC

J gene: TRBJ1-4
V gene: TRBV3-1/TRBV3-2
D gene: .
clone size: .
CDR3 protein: CASSQDLTDHRRLFF
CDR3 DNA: TGTGCCAGCAGCCAAGATCTGACAGACCATAGGAGACTGTTTTTT

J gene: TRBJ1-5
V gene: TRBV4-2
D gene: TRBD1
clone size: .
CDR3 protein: CASSQAGGSNQPQHF
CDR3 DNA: TGTGCCAGCAGCCAAGCAGGGGGAAGCAATCAGCCCCAGCATTTT

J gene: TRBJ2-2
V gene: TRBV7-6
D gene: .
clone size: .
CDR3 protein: CASSLVASGSTGELFF
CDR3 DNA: TGTGCCAGCAGCTTAGTGGCGTCCGGGAGCACCGGGGAGCTGTTTTTT

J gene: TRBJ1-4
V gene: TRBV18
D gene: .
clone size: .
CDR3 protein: CASSPGTRNEKLFF
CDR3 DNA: TGTGCCAGCTCTCCGGGAACCCGGAATGAAAAACTGTTTTTT

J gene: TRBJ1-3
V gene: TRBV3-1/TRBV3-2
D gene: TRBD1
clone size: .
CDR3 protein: CASSQDRGHLGNTIYF
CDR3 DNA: TGTGCCAGCAGCCAAGACAGGGGGCATCTTGGAAACACCATATATTTT

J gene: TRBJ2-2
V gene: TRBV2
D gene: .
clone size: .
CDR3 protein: CASSGPGVGELFF
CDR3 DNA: TGTGCCAGCAGTGGCCCGGGAGTCGGGGAGCTGTTTTTT

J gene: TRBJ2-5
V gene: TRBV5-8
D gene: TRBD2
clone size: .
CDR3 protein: CASRRTSGGVIETQYF
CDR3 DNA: TGTGCCAGCAGACGAACTAGCGGGGGGGTCATAGAGACCCAGTACTTC

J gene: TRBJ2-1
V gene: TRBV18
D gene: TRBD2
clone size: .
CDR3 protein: CASSSTQLSGGKVNEQFF
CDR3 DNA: TGTGCCAGCTCATCCACTCAGTTAAGCGGGGGGAAGGTCAATGAGCAGTTCTTC

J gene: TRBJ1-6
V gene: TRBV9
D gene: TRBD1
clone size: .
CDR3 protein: CASSVDRGSISPLHF
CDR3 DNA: TGTGCCAGCAGCGTCGACAGGGGGTCGATTTCACCCCTCCACTTT

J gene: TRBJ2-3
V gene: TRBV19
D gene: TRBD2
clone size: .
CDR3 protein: CASSIPSGSADTQYF
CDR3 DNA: TGTGCCAGTAGTATACCTAGCGGGAGCGCAGATACGCAGTATTTT

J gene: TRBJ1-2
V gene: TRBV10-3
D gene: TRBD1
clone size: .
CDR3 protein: CAISGRQGENYGYTF
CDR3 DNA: TGTGCCATCAGTGGGAGACAGGGAGAAAACTATGGCTACACCTTC

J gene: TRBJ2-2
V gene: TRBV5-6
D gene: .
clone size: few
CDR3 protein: CASSLTPGSGELFF
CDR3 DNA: TGTGCCAGCAGCTTGACTCCCGGGAGCGGGGAGCTGTTTTTT

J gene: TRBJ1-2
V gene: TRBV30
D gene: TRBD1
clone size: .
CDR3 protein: CAWSPGTGGYTF
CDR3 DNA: TGTGCCTGGAGTCCAGGGACAGGGGGCTACACCTTC

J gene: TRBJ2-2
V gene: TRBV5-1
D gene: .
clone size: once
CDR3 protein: CASSLVGRDTGELFF
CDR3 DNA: TGCGCCAGCAGCTTGGTTGGCAGGGACACCGGGGAGCTGTTTTTT

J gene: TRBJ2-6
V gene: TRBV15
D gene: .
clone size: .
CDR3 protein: CATSRGLNGANVLTF
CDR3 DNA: TGTGCCACCAGCAGGGGCCTTAACGGAGCCAACGTCCTGACTTTC

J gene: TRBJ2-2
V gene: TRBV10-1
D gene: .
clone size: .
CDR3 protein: CASSEARDTGELFF
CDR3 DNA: TGCGCCAGCAGTGAGGCCAGGGACACCGGGGAGCTGTTTTTT

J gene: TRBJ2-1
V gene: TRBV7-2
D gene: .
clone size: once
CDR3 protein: CASSLESGYNEQFF
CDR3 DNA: TGTGCCAGCAGCCTCGAGAGCGGCTACAATGAGCAGTTCTTC

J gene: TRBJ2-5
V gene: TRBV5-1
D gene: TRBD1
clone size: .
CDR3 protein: CASSLQGARETQYF
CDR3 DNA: TGCGCCAGCAGCTTACAGGGGGCCAGGGAGACCCAGTACTTC

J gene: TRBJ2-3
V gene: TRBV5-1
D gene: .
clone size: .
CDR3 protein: CASSLGGPTDTQYF
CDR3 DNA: TGCGCCAGCAGCTTGGGCGGTCCCACAGATACGCAGTATTTT

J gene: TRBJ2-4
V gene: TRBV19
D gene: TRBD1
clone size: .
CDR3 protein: CASSTRTTGAFGTQYF
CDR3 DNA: TGTGCCAGTAGTACCCGGACAACAGGGGCGTTCGGGACTCAGTACTTC

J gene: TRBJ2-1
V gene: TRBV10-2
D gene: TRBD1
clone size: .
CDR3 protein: CASRRDRGTYNEQFF
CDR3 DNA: TGCGCCAGCAGAAGAGACAGGGGGACCTACAATGAGCAGTTCTTC

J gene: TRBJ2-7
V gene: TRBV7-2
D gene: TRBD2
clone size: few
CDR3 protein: CASSLGLADTYEQYF
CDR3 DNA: TGTGCCAGCAGCTTAGGACTAGCGGACACCTACGAGCAGTACTTC

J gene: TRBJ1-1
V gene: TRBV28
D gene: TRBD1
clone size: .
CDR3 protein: CASSRVDRGFTEAFF
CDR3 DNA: TGTGCCAGCAGTAGGGTCGACAGGGGGTTCACTGAAGCTTTCTTT

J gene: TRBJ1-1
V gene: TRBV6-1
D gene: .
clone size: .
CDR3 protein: CASSEAPTGNTEAFF
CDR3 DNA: TGTGCCAGCAGTGAAGCTCCGACAGGGAACACTGAAGCTTTCTTT

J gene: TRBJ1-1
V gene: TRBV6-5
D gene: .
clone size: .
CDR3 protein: CASSPPTGSPEAFF
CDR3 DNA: TGTGCCAGCAGTCCCCCCACAGGATCCCCTGAAGCTTTCTTT

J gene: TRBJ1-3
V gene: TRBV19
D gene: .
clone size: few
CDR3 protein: CASSTRFESPGNTIYF
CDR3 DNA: TGTGCCAGTAGTACCCGATTCGAGAGTCCTGGAAACACCATATATTTT

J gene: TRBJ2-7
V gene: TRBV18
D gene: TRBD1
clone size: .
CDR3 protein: CASSPAGGYEQYF
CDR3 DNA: TGTGCCAGCTCACCAGCAGGGGGCTACGAGCAGTACTTC

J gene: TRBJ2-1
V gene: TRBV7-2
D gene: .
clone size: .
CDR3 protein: CASSLEASLFYNEQFF
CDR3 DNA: TGTGCCAGCAGCTTAGAGGCTAGCCTGTTCTACAATGAGCAGTTCTTC

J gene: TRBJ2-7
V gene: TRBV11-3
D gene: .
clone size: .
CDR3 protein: CASSLPKPEYF
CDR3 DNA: TGTGCCAGCAGCTTACCCAAACCGGAGTACTTC

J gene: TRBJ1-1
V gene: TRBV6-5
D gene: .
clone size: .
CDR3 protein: CASSLSGREARAFF
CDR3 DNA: TGTGCCAGCAGTCTTAGCGGCCGGGAGGCCCGCGCTTTCTTT

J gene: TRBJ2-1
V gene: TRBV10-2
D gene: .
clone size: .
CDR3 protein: CASSAAGISEQFF
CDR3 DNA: TGCGCCAGCAGTGCGGCAGGGATAAGTGAGCAGTTCTTC

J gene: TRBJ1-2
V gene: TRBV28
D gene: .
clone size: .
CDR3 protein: CASSLGGGYGYTF
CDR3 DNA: TGTGCCAGCAGTTTAGGCGGGGGCTATGGCTACACCTTC

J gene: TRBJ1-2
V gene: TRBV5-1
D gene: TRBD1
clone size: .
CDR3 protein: CASSSTGGAGYTF
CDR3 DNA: TGCGCCAGCAGCAGCACAGGGGGCGCTGGCTACACCTTC

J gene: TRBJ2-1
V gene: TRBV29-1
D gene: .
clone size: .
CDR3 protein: CSVESSGVGQFF
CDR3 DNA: TGCAGCGTTGAATCTTCAGGGGTAGGGCAGTTCTTC

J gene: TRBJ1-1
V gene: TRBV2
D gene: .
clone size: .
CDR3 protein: CASSEGAGEIEAFF
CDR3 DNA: TGTGCCAGCAGTGAAGGGGCAGGGGAGATTGAAGCTTTCTTT

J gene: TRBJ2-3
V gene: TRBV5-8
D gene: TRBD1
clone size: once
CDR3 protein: CASSSGTGNLRTDTQYF
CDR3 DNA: TGTGCCAGCAGCTCCGGGACAGGGAATCTGCGCACAGATACGCAGTATTTT

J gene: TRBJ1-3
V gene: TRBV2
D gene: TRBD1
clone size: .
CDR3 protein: CASSQRQGYSGNTIYF
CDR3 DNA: TGTGCCAGCAGCCAACGACAGGGTTACTCTGGAAACACCATATATTTT

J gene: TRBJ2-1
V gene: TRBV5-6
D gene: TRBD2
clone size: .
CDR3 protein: CASSLGLASYNEQFF
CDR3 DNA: TGTGCCAGCAGCCTCGGACTAGCCTCCTACAATGAGCAGTTCTTC